The clone carrying this T cell receptor (beta chain) was found a few times. The sample is drawn from a study of human T cells and chemical hapten exposure. TCRdb ran MiXCR on the RACE reads and lists one entry per CDR3 protein. Among fewer than 300,000 distinct CDR3 sequences, 7% to 10% were seen once, and the ten largest hold less than 3%. The time point: pre-sensitization, week 0. Treatment of the sample: therapeutic diphenylcyclopropenone sensitization with weekly scalp DPC. This CDR3 spans 11 amino acids. The V end was cut by 6 bases, the J end by 4 bases, with 4 bases between. Germline CDR1 reads MDHEN; CDR2 reads SYDVKM.

The specimen comprised whole blood, sampled in connection with sensitization to the hapten diphenylcyclopropenone (DPC). The source is a woman aged 40 to 55 with alopecia areata. Some clones in this sample may be carry-over from other donors' samples. This chain joins TRBV28 and TRBJ1-5; D remains ambiguous. The CDR3 DNA sequence: TGTGCCAGCAGCCGTAATCAGCCCCAGCATTTT. Translating it yields CASSRNQPQHF.